Listed below are T cell receptor beta chains from one sample, sequenced in a study of cytomegalovirus exposure and HLA in healthy donors. Here immunoSEQ multiplex PCR was the method, and the copy in TCRdb shows in-frame clones only, minus some. Among more than 95,000 clones listed, around 65% were seen once. Material: PBMCs. These TCRs come from a woman in her forties or fifties in good health and CMV-seronegative. CDR3s include the opening cysteine and the closing phenylalanine or tryptophan. The D gene is left open where the match is weak. Some rows mark clone size as missing; the rest say once, few, many or name a class of expanded clone.

TRBD2	TRBV19	TRBJ2-2	.	TGTGCCAGTAGTCTTATAGCGGGACTTATCGCCGGGGAGCTGTTTTTT	CASSLIAGLIAGELFF
TRBD2	TRBV29-1	TRBJ2-2	.	TGCAGCGTTCCAGTTAGCGGGGGGCCTAACACCGGGGAGCTGTTTTTT	CSVPVSGGPNTGELFF
.	TRBV5-8	TRBJ2-5	.	TGTGCCAGCAGCTTGGTAGGGGATTCCTTTGGACGAACTGAGACCCAGTACTTC	CASSLVGDSFGRTETQYF
TRBD1	TRBV11-2	TRBJ2-1	.	TGTGCCAGCAGCTCTGGGACAGGGGACGATGAGCAGTTCTTC	CASSSGTGDDEQFF
.	TRBV11-2	TRBJ2-1	.	TGTGCCAGCAGCTCATCCAGGGAGCAGTTCTTC	CASSSSREQFF
.	TRBV21-1	TRBJ2-7	.	TGTGCCAGCAGCAAAGAGGGACAGGAGCGGACCTACGAGCAGTACTTC	CASSKEGQERTYEQYF
.	TRBV2	TRBJ1-4	.	TGTGCCAGCAGTAAAGAAGCAGGGGTCACTAATGAAAAACTGTTTTTT	CASSKEAGVTNEKLFF
TRBD2	TRBV14	TRBJ2-7	.	TGTGCCAGCAGCCACGGACTAGCGGGGAGCTCCTACGAGCAGTACTTC	CASSHGLAGSSYEQYF
.	TRBV9	TRBJ2-5	.	TGTGCCAGCAGCGTAGGTTCCATCGGGGGAGGCGAGACCCAGTACTTC	CASSVGSIGGGETQYF
TRBD1	TRBV5-1	TRBJ2-7	.	TGCGCCAGCAGCTTGACAGGGGAGTACTACGAGCAGTACTTC	CASSLTGEYYEQYF
TRBD2	TRBV7-8	TRBJ2-1	.	TGTGCCAGCAGCTTAAACACAGTGACTAGCGGAGTTTCCTACAATGAGCAGTTCTTC	CASSLNTVTSGVSYNEQFF
TRBD1	TRBV19	TRBJ1-4	few	TGTGCCAGTAGTATAGGGGACAGCTATGCAACTAATGAAAAACTGTTTTTT	CASSIGDSYATNEKLFF
TRBD1	TRBV5-8	TRBJ1-3	.	TGTGCCAGCAGCGTGACAGGGTTTGGAAACACCATATATTTT	CASSVTGFGNTIYF
.	TRBV7-9	TRBJ2-7	few	TGTGCCAGCAGCTCAGACGCGGGAAGCTCCTACGAGCAGTACTTC	CASSSDAGSSYEQYF
.	TRBV14	TRBJ2-7	.	TGTGCCAGCAGCCAAGATCCCCTACTAGACTACGAGCAGTACTTC	CASSQDPLLDYEQYF
.	TRBV5-1	TRBJ2-7	.	TGCGCCAGCAGCTTGTCGTCCTACGAGCAGTACTTC	CASSLSSYEQYF
TRBD1	TRBV6-5	TRBJ2-7	few	TGTGCCAGCAGTTACTCGGGGGACAGGACTGAGCAGTACTTC	CASSYSGDRTEQYF
TRBD2	TRBV7-2	TRBJ2-5	.	TGTGCCAGCAGCCACGGACTAGCCCAAGAGACCCAGTACTTC	CASSHGLAQETQYF
TRBD2	TRBV19	TRBJ2-1	few	TGTGCCAGTAGTGCCCGGACTAGCGGCATCTACAATGAGCAGTTCTTC	CASSARTSGIYNEQFF
TRBD1	TRBV2	TRBJ1-2	.	TGTGCCAGCAGGCGACAGGGGGAAGGCTACACCTTC	CASRRQGEGYTF
.	TRBV27	TRBJ2-2	few	TGTGCCAGCAGTGCCTTCAGGCAGCACACCGGGGAGCTGTTTTTT	CASSAFRQHTGELFF
.	TRBV5-5	TRBJ1-1	.	TGTGCCAGCAGCTTGGCCCTGACGGGGATGAACACTGAAGCTTTCTTT	CASSLALTGMNTEAFF
.	TRBV27	TRBJ1-1	few	TGTGCCAGCAGTTCCCTCGATCCGAGCACTGAAGCTTTCTTT	CASSSLDPSTEAFF
TRBD2	TRBV28	TRBJ2-1	.	TGTGCCAGCAGTTCCCTAGCGGGAGGGCCTGGGAATGAGCAGTTCTTC	CASSSLAGGPGNEQFF
.	TRBV7-3	TRBJ1-2	.	TGTGCCAGCAGCTTGGTCCCCTACCAGGGAAATGGCTACACCTTC	CASSLVPYQGNGYTF
TRBD2	TRBV6-1	TRBJ2-3	.	TGTGCCAGCAGTGATCGGACTAGCGGGGGGGCAGGGGATACGCAGTATTTT	CASSDRTSGGAGDTQYF
TRBD2	TRBV7-8	TRBJ2-3	.	TGTGCCAGCAGCCTAGCCCGGGTCTGGGCTAGCGGGGGCACAGATACGCAGTATTTT	CASSLARVWASGGTDTQYF
TRBD1	TRBV10-3	TRBJ1-1	few	TGTGCCATCAACCCGACCGGGACAGGGAACACTGAAGCTTTCTTT	CAINPTGTGNTEAFF
TRBD2	TRBV7-6	TRBJ2-7	.	TGTGCCAGCAGCTTTACTAGCGGGAGTGAAGAGCAGTACTTC	CASSFTSGSEEQYF
TRBD1	TRBV30	TRBJ1-1	.	TGTGCCTGGAGTTTGGGACAGGATGGGGCTTTCTTT	CAWSLGQDGAFF
TRBD1	TRBV4-2	TRBJ1-5	few	TGTGCCAGCAGCCCTGGACAGGGGCCCAATCAGCCCCAGCATTTT	CASSPGQGPNQPQHF
.	TRBV7-6	TRBJ1-4	.	TGTGCCAGCAGCTTAGCGGGGGGGGTCGAAAAACTGTTTTTT	CASSLAGGVEKLFF
.	TRBV15	TRBJ2-3	few	TGTGCCACCAGCAGAGATACGCTGGCTAGCACAGATACGCAGTATTTT	CATSRDTLASTDTQYF
.	TRBV11-3	TRBJ2-7	.	TGTGCCAGCAGCTCTACGACACCTTCCTACGAGCAGTACTTC	CASSSTTPSYEQYF
TRBD1	TRBV19	TRBJ1-1	.	TGTGCCACCCGGAACAGGGGTCTTGGGCGTAACACTGAAGCTTTCTTT	CATRNRGLGRNTEAFF
TRBD1	TRBV7-9	TRBJ1-5	.	TGTGCCAGCAGCTGGGGACAGGGAGGCGGCAATCAGCCCCAGCATTTT	CASSWGQGGGNQPQHF
TRBD2	TRBV10-3	TRBJ2-1	.	TGTGCCATCAGGCAGGGGACTAGATATAATGAGCAGTTCTTC	CAIRQGTRYNEQFF
TRBD1	TRBV5-6	TRBJ2-7	.	TGTGCCAGCAGCCGCAGCGGGACAGGGCTACACGAGCAGTACTTC	CASSRSGTGLHEQYF
TRBD1	TRBV10-1	TRBJ2-7	.	TGCGCCAGCAGTGAGAAGCAAGGGACAGGGGGCGGTTTCGAGCAGTACTTC	CASSEKQGTGGGFEQYF
TRBD1	TRBV5-6	TRBJ1-2	few	TGTGCCAGCAGCCCCCGGGACAGGGGACCTAGGTATGGCTACACCTTC	CASSPRDRGPRYGYTF
.	TRBV6-5	TRBJ2-7	.	TGTGCCAGCAGTTACGGTAGGACTGAGGTCCCCTACGAGCAGTACTTC	CASSYGRTEVPYEQYF
.	TRBV5-1	TRBJ2-3	few	TGCGCCAGCAGTTCTGTGGGCCCTCGCACAGATACGCAGTATTTT	CASSSVGPRTDTQYF
TRBD1	TRBV7-6	TRBJ2-7	few	TGTGCCAGCAGCCAGGGGGCCGCCAGCTCCTACGAGCAGTACTTC	CASSQGAASSYEQYF
.	TRBV28	TRBJ1-3	.	TGTGCCAGCAGTTTTTCTGGGGAGCGTAGCGGAAACACCATATATTTT	CASSFSGERSGNTIYF
.	TRBV7-8	TRBJ1-4	.	TGTGCCAGCAGCTTAGGTTCGGGGGCGGGAGGAAAAATGGTGTTTTTT	CASSLGSGAGGKMVFF
TRBD2	TRBV4-1	TRBJ2-7	few	TGCGCCAGCAGCCGGAGATCTAGCGGGAGTTACGAGCAGTACTTC	CASSRRSSGSYEQYF
TRBD2	TRBV6-5	TRBJ2-7	.	TGTGCCAGCAGTCAAAGCGGGAGCCTATCCGAGCAGTACTTC	CASSQSGSLSEQYF